A selection of T cell receptor beta chains follows, all from one sample in a study of blood T cell repertoires in COVID-19. Produced via immunoSEQ multiplex PCR; TCRdb's table is partial and in-frame only. Of about 250,000 clones in the sample, 65% to 90% were seen once. The sample comprised peripheral blood. All receptors derive from a man in his fifties or sixties with COVID-19, enrolled during active disease. CDR3s include the opening cysteine and the closing phenylalanine or tryptophan. Each record gives: J gene, V gene, clone size, D gene, CDR3 protein, CDR3 DNA. The D gene is left open where the match is weak. Not all rows give a size; the values are once, few, many and, for expanded clones, a class.

>TRBJ1-6|TRBV28|NA|TRBD1
CASSQPGGNSPLHF
TGTGCCAGCAGCCAACCAGGGGGTAATTCACCCCTCCACTTT
>TRBJ2-1|TRBV9|NA|TRBD1
CASSVDRGSYNEQFF
TGTGCCAGCAGCGTAGACAGGGGCTCCTACAATGAGCAGTTCTTC
>TRBJ2-3|TRBV11-3|NA|NA
CASSLEGGGASDTQYF
TGTGCCAGCAGCTTAGAGGGCGGGGGCGCGTCAGATACGCAGTATTTT
>TRBJ1-6|TRBV6-5|once|TRBD1
CASSSGGGHSPLHF
TGTGCCAGCAGTTCAGGGGGCGGTCACTCACCCCTCCACTTT
>TRBJ2-1|TRBV6-2/TRBV6-3|NA|NA
CASSYSVARGNEQFF
TGTGCCAGCAGTTATTCGGTAGCGAGAGGCAATGAGCAGTTCTTC
>TRBJ2-2|TRBV11-3|NA|NA
CASSPAGTSNTGELFF
TGTGCCAGCAGCCCCGCGGGGACTTCGAACACCGGGGAGCTGTTTTTT
>TRBJ2-7|TRBV6-5|NA|NA
CATAQLPSLEQYF
TGTGCAACAGCCCAGCTACCCTCCCTCGAGCAGTACTTC
>TRBJ1-2|TRBV6-5|NA|NA
CASSYINPDTSYGYTF
TGTGCCAGCAGTTACATTAACCCGGACACCTCCTATGGCTACACCTTC
>TRBJ1-2|TRBV6-1|NA|NA
CASSEMDSAYGYTF
TGTGCCAGCAGTGAAATGGACAGCGCCTATGGCTACACCTTC
>TRBJ2-3|TRBV14|once|TRBD2
CASSQGLAPDTQYF
TGTGCCAGCAGCCAAGGACTAGCGCCAGATACGCAGTATTTT